This TCR beta chain is from a study of T cell responses to AZD1222 COVID-19 vaccine (dated by TCRdb to the early 2020s). Some background on the complete study: AZD1222 recipients whose second dose came at about 4 weeks and those whose second dose came at about 12 weeks were combined into one group, since spike-specific TCR depth and breadth did not differ between the two schedules. TCR sequencing was performed for more than 230 trial participants, of whom around 200 were given two doses of AZD1222 and around 25 were given two doses of MenACWY control vaccine. Trial participants were enrolled by age into subgroups of 18-55, 56-69 and 70-plus years, and around 150, 28 and 57 TCR-sequenced participants, respectively, were included in these subgroups.

As regards this clone: Which antigen it targets is not known. There are no base qualities to consult, and no much larger clone falls within one base.

According to the study, the label for this sample's time point signals: baseline before first vaccination. The vaccinee samples were drawn from two UK trials, COV001 and COV002, one of which was a single-blind randomized controlled phase 2/3 trial testing AZD1222 (ChAdOx1 nCoV-19) in healthy adults. For TCRbeta chain sequencing, PBMC samples were collected from trial participants at day 0 and at day 28 after the second dose. V loses 0 bases of germline sequence and J loses 4 bases, and the interval between the two ends is 16 bases. According to the germline V gene (reference sequence), CDR1 reads LGHDT and CDR2 reads YNNKEL. The CDR3 spans 17 residues, from the cysteine through the phenylalanine. Just the 51-base CDR3 DNA is kept, in frame starting at base 1. The CDR3 regions of human TCRbeta chains were analyzed by immunosequencing. In the source study's methods: TCRs in the repertoires were compared against a reference library of SARS-CoV-2-specific TCRs that had been generated with the MIRA antigen-specificity platform. Breadth was defined as the fraction of unique TCRs that were SARS-CoV-2-associated, and depth was defined as the fraction of total T cells that were SARS-CoV-2-associated. Each spike-specific TCR was assigned to its reactive spike region and to a CD4 or CD8 class using the MIRA data. Log10-transformed breadth and depth values were compared by one-way ANOVA with Sidak's multiple comparisons tests. Imported from immuneACCESS, the table was reduced by TCRdb to in-frame sequences with V and J called. These copies leave out some clones; in studies compared against another copy, an unresolved V gene accounts for under half, and the cause of the remainder is not known. V and J calls plus clone size are reproduced from that table; the DNA served to infer D and trimming. This sample holds about 150,000 clones; about 93% were observed only once. The biggest ten clones account for 4.5% to 5.5% of the sample.

What the authors observed across the whole study: The 56-69-year group was small, and its depth increase did not reach significance, likely because of low power. Epitopes outside the regions mutated in the B.1.351 and B.1.1.7 variants were reportedly recognized by nearly half of the unique spike-specific TCRs. Most participants were white British and females outnumbered males, and the authors suggested that clonal diversity may have been underestimated. No day 14 peak-response samples were available, so repertoires were characterized only after the peak T cell response. Only six AZD1222 recipients were SARS-CoV-2 seropositive at baseline, limiting conclusions about previously exposed vaccinees. The vaccine-associated CD4 TCRs covered the entire spike protein, and the dominant responses fell in regions 160-218 and 743-854. Spike-specific TCR breadth and depth rose significantly after two AZD1222 doses compared with day 0 and with MenACWY recipients.

This sequence uses TRBV3-1 (or the pseudogene TRBV3-2) and TRBJ2-1, with no reliable assignment of the D segment. The sequencing here drew on peripheral blood, taken on day 0 of AZD1222 vaccination. This clonotype originated in an adult in good health. The CDR3 region reads CASSQENTGWLYNEQFF. In nucleotide form, the sequence is TGTGCCAGCAGCCAAGAGAATACGGGTTGGTTGTACAATGAGCAGTTCTTC.